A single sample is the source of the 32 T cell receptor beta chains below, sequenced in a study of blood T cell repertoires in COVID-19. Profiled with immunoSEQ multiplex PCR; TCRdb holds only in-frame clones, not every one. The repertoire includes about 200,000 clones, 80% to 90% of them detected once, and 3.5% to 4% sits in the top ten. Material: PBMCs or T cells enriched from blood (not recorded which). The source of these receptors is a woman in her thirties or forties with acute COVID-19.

CDR3: CASSRGQTYGYTF. In DNA, the CDR3 is TGTGCCAGCAGTCGCGGACAAACCTATGGCTACACCTTC. The V call is TRBV27, the J call TRBJ1-2; D perhaps matches TRBD1 (5 bases). The CDR3 is made up of 13 amino acids. Trimming removed 5 bases at V and 4 bases at J, with 11 bases between. CDR1 and CDR2 (germline): MNHEY, SMNVEV (reference sequence).

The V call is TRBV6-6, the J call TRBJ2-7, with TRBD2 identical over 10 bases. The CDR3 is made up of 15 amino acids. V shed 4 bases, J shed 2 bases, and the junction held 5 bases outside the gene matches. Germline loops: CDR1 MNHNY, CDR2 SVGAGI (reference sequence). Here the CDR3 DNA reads TGTGCCAGCAGTTCTAGCGGGAGCATCCCCTACGAGCAGTACTTC. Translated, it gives CASSSSGSIPYEQYF.

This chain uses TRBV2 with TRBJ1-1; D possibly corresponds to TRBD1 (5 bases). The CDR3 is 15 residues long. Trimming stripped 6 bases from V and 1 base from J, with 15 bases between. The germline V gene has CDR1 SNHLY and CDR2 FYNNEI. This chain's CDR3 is CASSIQSRANTEAFF. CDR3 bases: TGTGCCAGCAGCATTCAGTCCAGGGCGAACACTGAAGCTTTCTTT.

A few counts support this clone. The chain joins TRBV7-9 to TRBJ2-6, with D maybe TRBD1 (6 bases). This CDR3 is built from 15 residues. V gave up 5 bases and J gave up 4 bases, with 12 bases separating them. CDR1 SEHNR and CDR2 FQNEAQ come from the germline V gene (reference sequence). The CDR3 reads CASSPQGLGANVLTF. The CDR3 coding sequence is TGTGCCAGCAGCCCCCAGGGGTTGGGGGCCAACGTCCTGACTTTC.

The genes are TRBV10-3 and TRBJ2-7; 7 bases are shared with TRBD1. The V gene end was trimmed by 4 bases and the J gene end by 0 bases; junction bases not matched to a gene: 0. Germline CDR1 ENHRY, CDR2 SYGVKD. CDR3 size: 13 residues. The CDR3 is CAISGDSSYEQYF. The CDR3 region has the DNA TGTGCCATCAGTGGGGACAGCTCCTACGAGCAGTACTTC.

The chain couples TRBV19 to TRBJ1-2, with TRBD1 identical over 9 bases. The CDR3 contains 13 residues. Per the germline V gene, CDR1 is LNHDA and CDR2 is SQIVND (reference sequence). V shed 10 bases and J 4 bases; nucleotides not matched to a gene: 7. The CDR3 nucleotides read TGTGCCACCGAGACAGGGGGTCTCTATGGCTACACCTTC. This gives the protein CATETGGLYGYTF. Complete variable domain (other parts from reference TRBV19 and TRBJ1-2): DGGITQSPKYLFRKEGQNVTLSCEQNLNHDAMYWYRQDPGQGLRLIYYSQIVNDFQKGDIAEGYSVSREKKESFPLTVTSAQKNPTAFYLCATETGGLYGYTFGSGTRLTVV.

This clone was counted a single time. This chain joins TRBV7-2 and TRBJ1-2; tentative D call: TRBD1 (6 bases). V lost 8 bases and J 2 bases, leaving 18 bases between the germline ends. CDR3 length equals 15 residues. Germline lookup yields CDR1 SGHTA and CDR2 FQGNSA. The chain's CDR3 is CASVPGTRSNYGYTF. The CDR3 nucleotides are TGTGCCAGCGTCCCGGGGACACGTTCCAACTATGGCTACACCTTC.

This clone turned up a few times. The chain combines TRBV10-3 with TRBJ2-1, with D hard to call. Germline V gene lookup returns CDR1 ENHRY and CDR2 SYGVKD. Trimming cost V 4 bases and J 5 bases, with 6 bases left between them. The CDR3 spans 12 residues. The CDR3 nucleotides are TGTGCCATCAGTGCACAAGACAATGAGCAGTTCTTC. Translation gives CAISAQDNEQFF.

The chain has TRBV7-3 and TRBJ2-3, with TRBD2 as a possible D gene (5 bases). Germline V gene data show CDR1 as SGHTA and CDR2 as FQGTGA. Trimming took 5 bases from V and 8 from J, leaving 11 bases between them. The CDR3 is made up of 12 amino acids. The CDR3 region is CASSLDSGTQYF. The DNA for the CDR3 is TGTGCCAGCAGCCTGGACTCCGGTACGCAGTATTTT.

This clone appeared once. The CDR3 protein is CASTGTYYGYTF. In DNA form, the CDR3 reads TGTGCCAGCACCGGGACATACTATGGCTACACCTTC. The rearrangement uses TRBV19 and TRBJ1-2; tentative D call: TRBD1 (6 bases). This CDR3 has 12 residues. In germline, CDR1 is LNHDA, CDR2 SQIVND (reference sequence). V was cut by 9 bases and J by 3 bases, with 11 bases left in between.

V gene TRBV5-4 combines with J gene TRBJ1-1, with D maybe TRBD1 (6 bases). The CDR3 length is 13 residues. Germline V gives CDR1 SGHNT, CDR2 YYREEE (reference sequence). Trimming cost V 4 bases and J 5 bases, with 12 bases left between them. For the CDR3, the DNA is TGTGCCAGCAGCGTTTACAGGGAAACTGAAGCTTTCTTT. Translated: CASSVYRETEAFF.

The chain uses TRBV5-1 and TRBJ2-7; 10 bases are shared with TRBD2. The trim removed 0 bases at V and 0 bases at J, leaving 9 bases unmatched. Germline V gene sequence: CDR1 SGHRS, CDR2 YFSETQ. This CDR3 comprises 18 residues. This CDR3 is CASSLGLAGGVGSYEQYF. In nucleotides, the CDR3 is TGCGCCAGCAGCTTGGGTTTAGCGGGAGGAGTGGGCTCCTACGAGCAGTACTTC.

The CDR3 loop is CASSFGVLGGNTEAFF. CDR3 in DNA: TGTGCCAGCAGTTTCGGTGTTCTGGGGGGGAACACTGAAGCTTTCTTT. The chain couples TRBV28 to TRBJ1-1; possible D gene TRBD1, 5 bases. Germline CDR1 MDHEN, CDR2 SYDVKM. Trimming removed 3 bases at V and 1 base at J, with 15 bases between. The CDR3 is made up of 16 amino acids.

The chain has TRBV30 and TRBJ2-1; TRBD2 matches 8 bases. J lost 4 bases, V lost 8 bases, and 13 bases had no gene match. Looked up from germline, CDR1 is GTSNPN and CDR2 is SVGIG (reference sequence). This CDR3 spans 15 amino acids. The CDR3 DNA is TGTGCCACCGAAAGAAGCGGGAGAGAGTACAATGAGCAGTTCTTC. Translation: CATERSGREYNEQFF.

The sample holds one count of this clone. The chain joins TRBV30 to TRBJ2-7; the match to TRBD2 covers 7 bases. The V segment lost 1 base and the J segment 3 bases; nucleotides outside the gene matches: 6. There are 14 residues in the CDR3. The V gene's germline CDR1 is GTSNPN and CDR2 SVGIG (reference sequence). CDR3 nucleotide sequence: TGTGCCTGGAGTGGGGCTAGCGGTCTCTACGAGCAGTACTTC. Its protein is CAWSGASGLYEQYF. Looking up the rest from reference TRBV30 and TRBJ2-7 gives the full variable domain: SQTIHQWPATLVQPVGSPLSLECTVEGTSNPNLYWYRQAAGRGLQLLFYSVGIGQISSEVPQNLSASRPQDRQFILSSKKLLLSDSGFYLCAWSGASGLYEQYFGPGTRLTVT.

The CDR3 bases are TGTGCCAGCTCACCACTGCGAACCGGGACAGGGTTACAAGAGACCCAGTACTTC. Translated, it gives CASSPLRTGTGLQETQYF. This chain connects TRBV18 to TRBJ2-5; TRBD1 aligns across 9 bases. The CDR3 sequence is 18 residues long. Losses at the gene ends were 1 base for V and 2 bases for J; bases not matched to a gene: 11. Germline V CDR1 and CDR2: KGHSH, LQKENI.

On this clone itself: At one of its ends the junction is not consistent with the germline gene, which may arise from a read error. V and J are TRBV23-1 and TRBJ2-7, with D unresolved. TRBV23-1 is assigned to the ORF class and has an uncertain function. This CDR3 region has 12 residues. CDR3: CASRVHQRYYTF. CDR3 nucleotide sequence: TGCGCCAGCAGGGTCCACCAAAGATATTATACTTTC.

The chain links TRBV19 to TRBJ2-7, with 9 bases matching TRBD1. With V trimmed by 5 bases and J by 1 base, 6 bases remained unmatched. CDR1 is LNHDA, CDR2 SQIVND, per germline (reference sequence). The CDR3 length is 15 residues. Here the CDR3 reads CASSSGQGDSYEQYF. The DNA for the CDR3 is TGTGCCAGTAGTTCGGGACAGGGAGATTCCTACGAGCAGTACTTC.

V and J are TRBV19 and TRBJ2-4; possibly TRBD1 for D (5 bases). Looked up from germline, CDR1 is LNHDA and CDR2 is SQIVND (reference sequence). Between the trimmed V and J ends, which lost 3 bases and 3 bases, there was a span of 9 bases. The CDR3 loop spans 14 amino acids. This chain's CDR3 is CASSMVDNKNIQYF. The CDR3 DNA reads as TGTGCCAGTAGTATGGTGGACAACAAAAACATTCAGTACTTC.

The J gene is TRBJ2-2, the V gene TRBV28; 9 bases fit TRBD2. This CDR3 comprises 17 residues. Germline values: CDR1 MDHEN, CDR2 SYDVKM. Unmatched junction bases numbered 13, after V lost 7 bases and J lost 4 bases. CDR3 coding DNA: TGTGCCAGCACGCCCCACCGGGCGGGAGGGACCACCGGGGAGCTGTTTTTT. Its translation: CASTPHRAGGTTGELFF.

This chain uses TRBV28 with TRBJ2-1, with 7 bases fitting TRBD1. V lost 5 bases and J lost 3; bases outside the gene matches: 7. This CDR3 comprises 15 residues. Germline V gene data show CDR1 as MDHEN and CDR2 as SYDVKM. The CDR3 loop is CASSPDRDIYNEQFF. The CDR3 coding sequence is TGTGCCAGCAGTCCTGACAGGGACATCTACAATGAGCAGTTCTTC.

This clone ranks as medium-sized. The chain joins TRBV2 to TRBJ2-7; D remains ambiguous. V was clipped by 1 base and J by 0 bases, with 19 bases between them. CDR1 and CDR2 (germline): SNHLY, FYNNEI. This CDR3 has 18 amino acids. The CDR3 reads CASSEGMTLELSSYEQYF. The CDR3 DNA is TGTGCCAGCAGTGAAGGTATGACCCTAGAACTGAGCTCCTACGAGCAGTACTTC.

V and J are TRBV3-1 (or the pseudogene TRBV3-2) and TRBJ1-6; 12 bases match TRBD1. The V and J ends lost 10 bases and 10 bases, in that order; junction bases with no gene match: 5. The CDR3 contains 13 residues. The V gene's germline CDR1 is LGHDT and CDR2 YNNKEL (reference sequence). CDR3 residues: CATGTGGNSPLHF. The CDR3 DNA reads TGTGCCACTGGGACAGGGGGCAACTCACCCCTCCACTTT.

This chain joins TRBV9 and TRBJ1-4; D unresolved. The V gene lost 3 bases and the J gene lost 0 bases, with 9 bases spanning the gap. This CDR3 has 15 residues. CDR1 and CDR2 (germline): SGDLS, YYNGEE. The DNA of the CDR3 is TGTGCCAGCAGCGGTACCGGGACAACTAATGAAAAACTGTTTTTT. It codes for CASSGTGTTNEKLFF.

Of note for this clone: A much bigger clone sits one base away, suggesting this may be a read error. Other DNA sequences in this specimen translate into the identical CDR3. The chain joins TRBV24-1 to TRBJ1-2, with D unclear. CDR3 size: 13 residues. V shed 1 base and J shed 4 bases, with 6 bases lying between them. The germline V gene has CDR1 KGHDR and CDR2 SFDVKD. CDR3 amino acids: CATSDFTGYGYTF. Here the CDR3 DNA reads TGTGCCACCAGTGATTTCACGGGCTATGGCTACACCTTC.

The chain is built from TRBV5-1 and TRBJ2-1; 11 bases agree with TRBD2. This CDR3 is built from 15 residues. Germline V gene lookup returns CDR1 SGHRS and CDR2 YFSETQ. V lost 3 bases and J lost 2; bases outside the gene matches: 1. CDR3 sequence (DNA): TGCGCCAGCAGCTCTAGCGGGGGGCCCTACAATGAGCAGTTCTTC. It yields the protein CASSSSGGPYNEQFF. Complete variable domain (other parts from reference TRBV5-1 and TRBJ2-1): KAGVTQTPRYLIKTRGQQVTLSCSPISGHRSVSWYQQTPGQGLQFLFEYFSETQRNKGNFPGRFSGRQFSNSRSEMNVSTLELGDSALYLCASSSSGGPYNEQFFGPGTRLTVL.

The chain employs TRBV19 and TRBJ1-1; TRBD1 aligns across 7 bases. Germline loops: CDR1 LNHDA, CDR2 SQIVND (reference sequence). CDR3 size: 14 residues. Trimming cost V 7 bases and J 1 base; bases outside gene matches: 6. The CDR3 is CASTPRQGNTEAFF. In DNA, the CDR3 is TGTGCCAGTACCCCCCGACAGGGGAACACTGAAGCTTTCTTT.

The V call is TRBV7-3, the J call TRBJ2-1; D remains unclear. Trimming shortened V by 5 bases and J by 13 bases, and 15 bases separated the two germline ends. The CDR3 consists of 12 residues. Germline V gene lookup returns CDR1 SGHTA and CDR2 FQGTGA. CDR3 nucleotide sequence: TGTGCCAGCAGCGACGCCCGAACTATCCAGTTCTTC. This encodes CASSDARTIQFF.

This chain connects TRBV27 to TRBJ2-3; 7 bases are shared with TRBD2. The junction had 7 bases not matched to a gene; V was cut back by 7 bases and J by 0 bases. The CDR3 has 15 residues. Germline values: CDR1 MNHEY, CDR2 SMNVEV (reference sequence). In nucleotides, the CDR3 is TGTGCCAGCATTGACCTAGCGGCTAGCACAGATACGCAGTATTTT. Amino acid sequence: CASIDLAASTDTQYF.

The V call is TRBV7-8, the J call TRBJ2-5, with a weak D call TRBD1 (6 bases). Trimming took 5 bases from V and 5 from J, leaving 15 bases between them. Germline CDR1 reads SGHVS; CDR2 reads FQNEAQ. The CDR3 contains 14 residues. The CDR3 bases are TGTGCCAGCAGCCGAACAGGGCTCCAGGAGACCCAGTACTTC. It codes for CASSRTGLQETQYF.

In nucleotides, the CDR3 is TGTGCCACCAGCGGAGGCAGATATAGCAATCAGCCCCAGCATTTT. Protein product: CATSGGRYSNQPQHF. This rearrangement joins TRBV15 to TRBJ1-5; D not resolved. With 5 bases removed from V and 0 bases from J, the gap between germline ends came to 11 bases. The CDR3 is 15 amino acids. Germline V gene sequence: CDR1 LNHNV, CDR2 YYDKDF (reference sequence).

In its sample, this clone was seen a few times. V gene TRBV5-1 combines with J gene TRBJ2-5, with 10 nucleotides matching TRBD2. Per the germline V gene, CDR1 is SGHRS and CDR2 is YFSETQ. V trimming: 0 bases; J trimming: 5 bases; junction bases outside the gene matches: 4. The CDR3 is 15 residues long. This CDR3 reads CASSLVASGSETQYF. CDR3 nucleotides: TGCGCCAGCAGCTTGGTGGCTAGCGGGAGTGAGACCCAGTACTTC.